Below, 14 T cell receptor beta chains from the same sample are listed, as sequenced in a study of T cell responses to AZD1222 COVID-19 vaccine. Repertoires were generated with immunoSEQ multiplex PCR, while TCRdb's copy carries only in-frame clones and drops some. The sample has roughly 45,000 clones; over 80% are singletons. The starting material was peripheral blood, obtained 28 days after the second AZD1222 dose. Receptor source: an adult who received the AZD1222 COVID-19 vaccine.

The rearrangement links TRBV9 to TRBJ1-1; 11 bases agree with TRBD1. The junction had 5 bases not matched to a gene; V was cut back by 0 bases and J by 4 bases. Germline V CDR1 and CDR2: SGDLS, YYNGEE. The CDR3 is 16 amino acids. CDR3 bases: TGTGCCAGCAGCGTAGGGACAGGGGGCGGGGGCACTGAAGCTTTCTTT. Its translation is CASSVGTGGGGTEAFF.

This rearrangement joins TRBV6-2 or TRBV6-3 to TRBJ1-5, with TRBD1 matching 7 bases. The CDR3 extends over 14 amino acids. CDR1 and CDR2 (germline): MNHEY, SVGEGT. V gave up 2 bases and J gave up 4 bases; unmatched junction bases: 2. DNA of the CDR3: TGTGCCAGCAGTTACACGGGACAGAATCAGCCCCAGCATTTT. Translated: CASSYTGQNQPQHF.

The chain recombines TRBV3-1 (or the pseudogene TRBV3-2) with TRBJ1-6; D is uncertain. The CDR3 is 18 amino acids. Germline CDR1 reads LGHDT; CDR2 reads YNNKEL (reference sequence). With 0 bases removed from V and 8 bases from J, the gap between germline ends came to 20 bases. The CDR3 sequence is CASSQDMKRVRYHSPLHF. The CDR3, as DNA: TGTGCCAGCAGCCAAGATATGAAGAGGGTTCGATACCATTCACCCCTCCACTTT.

V and J are TRBV7-8 and TRBJ1-6; D is uncertain. Trimming took off 1 base at V and 7 bases at J, with 17 bases between the two ends. CDR1 is SGHVS, CDR2 FQNEAQ, per germline. This CDR3 region has 17 residues. The CDR3 nucleotides read TGTGCCAGCAGCTTAGAATCGGTCAGGTCACGGAATTCACCCCTCCACTTT. Encoded protein: CASSLESVRSRNSPLHF.

The DNA for the CDR3 is TGTGCCAGCAGTTCAACAGGGGCGCGGGTCGATGGCTACACCTTC. It specifies CASSSTGARVDGYTF. The V and J genes are TRBV28 and TRBJ1-2; 7 positions match TRBD1. The germline V gene has CDR1 MDHEN and CDR2 SYDVKM. The CDR3 is 15 amino acids. J gave up 6 bases and V 4 bases, and 11 bases lay outside the gene matches.

The V and J genes are TRBV6-5 and TRBJ1-2; TRBD1 matches 7 bases. CDR1 MNHEY and CDR2 SVGAGI come from the germline V gene. This CDR3 spans 15 amino acids. V was clipped by 6 bases and J by 8 bases; unmatched bases: 15. CDR3 coding DNA: TGTGCCAGCAGGAATACAGGGGAAAAAGGTCGGGGCTACACCTTC. This codes for CASRNTGEKGRGYTF.

The chain joins TRBV5-5 to TRBJ1-3, with a weak D call TRBD1 (5 bases). Deletions cut 4 bases from V and 0 bases from J, with 14 bases between. The V gene's germline CDR1 is SGHKS and CDR2 YYEKEE (reference sequence). The length of the CDR3 is 16 residues. The DNA for the CDR3 is TGTGCCAGCAGCCCGTCCCCAGGGAGCTCTGGAAACACCATATATTTT. This sequence encodes CASSPSPGSSGNTIYF.

By sample fraction, this clone is large. This chain connects TRBV5-4 to TRBJ2-2; D may be TRBD2 (7 bases). Germline V gene sequence: CDR1 SGHNT, CDR2 YYREEE (reference sequence). Trimming took 1 base from V and 6 from J, leaving 19 bases between them. This CDR3 spans 17 amino acids. The CDR3 region is CASSLPTIGGAAGELFF. The CDR3, as DNA: TGTGCCAGCAGCTTGCCGACAATAGGGGGGGCCGCCGGGGAGCTGTTTTTT.

The chain employs TRBV2 and TRBJ2-5; tentative D call: TRBD1 (6 bases). Germline loops: CDR1 SNHLY, CDR2 FYNNEI. The CDR3 extends over 11 amino acids. Trimming took 8 bases from V and 5 from J, leaving 9 bases between them. CDR3 in amino acids: CASRTGETQYF. The DNA of the CDR3 is TGTGCCAGCCGTACAGGGGAGACCCAGTACTTC.

This chain uses TRBV29-1 with TRBJ1-1; D possibly corresponds to TRBD1 (6 bases). Trimming removed 3 bases at V and 5 bases at J, with 13 bases between. The CDR3 contains 13 residues. Germline V gene sequence: CDR1 SQVTM, CDR2 ANQGSEA. CDR3 DNA: TGCAGCGTTGAGGCGTCGAGGGGGACTGAAGCTTTCTTT. Protein sequence: CSVEASRGTEAFF.

The gene calls are TRBV27 and TRBJ1-6; TRBD1 might be the D (5 bases). Per the germline V gene, CDR1 is MNHEY and CDR2 is SMNVEV (reference sequence). This CDR3 has 17 residues. The germline V and J ends were trimmed by 5 bases and 0 bases, with 14 bases remaining between them. In DNA, the CDR3 is TGTGCCAGCAGTAAAGGACGGGACGGCTCCTATAATTCACCCCTCCACTTT. Its protein product is CASSKGRDGSYNSPLHF.

This clone showed up just a few times. The V gene is TRBV5-1, the J gene TRBJ1-1; 7 bases are shared with TRBD1. Germline V gene data show CDR1 as SGHRS and CDR2 as YFSETQ. V gave up 3 bases and J gave up 0 bases; unmatched junction bases: 2. The CDR3 sequence is 14 residues long. The CDR3: CASSSGQMNTEAFF. The CDR3 bases are TGCGCCAGCAGCTCGGGACAGATGAACACTGAAGCTTTCTTT.

This clone occurred a few times. The chain's CDR3 is CASSLLGTGGSYGYTF. The DNA for the CDR3 is TGTGCCAGCAGTTTATTAGGGACAGGGGGTTCCTATGGCTACACCTTC. V is TRBV27 and J is TRBJ1-2; TRBD1 matches at 11 bases. Germline assignment: CDR1 MNHEY and CDR2 SMNVEV (reference sequence). Unmatched junction bases numbered 5, after V lost 1 base and J lost 4 bases. This CDR3 spans 16 amino acids.

The gene calls are TRBV6-5 and TRBJ1-5; maybe TRBD1 (6 bases). Germline values: CDR1 MNHEY, CDR2 SVGAGI. This CDR3 comprises 15 residues. V shed 6 bases and J shed 7 bases, with 19 bases lying between them. For the CDR3, the DNA is TGTGCCAGCAGGTCCGATAACAGGGCGCGACAGCCCCAGCATTTT. It yields the protein CASRSDNRARQPQHF.